These 32 T cell receptor beta chains share one sample of origin, sequenced in a study of cytomegalovirus exposure and HLA in healthy donors. Primers for the PCR totalled 60 Vbeta and 13 Jbeta. Only in-frame clones appear in the TCRdb table, and some are missing; sequencing was by immunoSEQ multiplex PCR. The sample includes some 90,000 clones, approximately 78% of them seen just once. The specimen sequenced was PBMCs. The origin of the receptors is a man aged 35 to 55 in good health and CMV-seronegative.

The V and J genes are TRBV5-6 and TRBJ1-1, with a weak D call TRBD1 (6 bases). From germline, CDR1 is SGHDT and CDR2 YYEEEE. V was trimmed by 6 bases and J by 5 bases, leaving 14 bases between them. The CDR3 length is 13 residues. The CDR3 loop reads CASTAGGLTEAFF. The CDR3 coding sequence is TGTGCCAGCACCGCGGGGGGCCTAACTGAAGCTTTCTTT.

On this clone itself: This same CDR3 is encoded by further DNA sequences in the sample. This chain uses TRBV6-5 with TRBJ1-1, with TRBD1 identical over 10 bases. There are 13 residues in the CDR3. From germline, CDR1 is MNHEY and CDR2 SVGAGI. Germline trimming cut 4 bases from V and 11 bases from J; bases unmatched to any gene: 7. The CDR3 sequence is CASSFPGTGEAFF. CDR3 sequence (DNA): TGTGCCAGCAGTTTCCCCGGGACAGGGGAGGCTTTCTTT.

The DNA for the CDR3 is TGCGCCAGCAGCCTCTTTGCGGGACAGGGGAAAAAACTGTTTTTT. It translates to CASSLFAGQGKKLFF. The chain has TRBV5-1 and TRBJ1-4, with 10 bases that match TRBD1. The trim removed 4 bases at V and 9 bases at J, leaving 9 bases unmatched. This CDR3 comprises 15 residues. Germline V CDR1 and CDR2: SGHRS, YFSETQ.

The J gene is TRBJ1-3, the V gene TRBV6-5; 8 bases map to TRBD1. Germline V lookup: CDR1 MNHEY, CDR2 SVGAGI. V lost 2 bases and J lost 3; bases outside the gene matches: 6. The CDR3 covers 16 residues. CDR3 loop: CASSYRTGSYGNTIYF. The CDR3 coding sequence is TGTGCCAGCAGTTACCGGACAGGGTCCTATGGAAACACCATATATTTT.

This chain links TRBV7-8 with TRBJ2-1; tentatively, D is TRBD1 (5 bases). CDR3 length equals 15 residues. The germline gives CDR1 SGHVS, CDR2 FQNEAQ. The ends were cut back, 5 bases at V and 2 bases at J, with 13 bases in the middle. Written as DNA, the CDR3 is TGTGCCAGCAGCCCGAGTCAGGGCACCTACAATGAGCAGTTCTTC. Translation: CASSPSQGTYNEQFF.

The chain is built from TRBV10-1 and TRBJ2-5, with 8 bases aligning to TRBD2. The germline CDR1 and CDR2 sequences are WNHNN and SYGVQD (reference sequence). This CDR3 region has 18 residues. Trimming removed 0 bases from V and 4 bases from J; junction bases left unmatched: 13. DNA of the CDR3: TGCGCCAGCAGTGAGTCAAGAACTGGACTAGCTATCGGAGAGACCCAGTACTTC. Translated: CASSESRTGLAIGETQYF.

The chain uses TRBV2 and TRBJ2-7; D ambiguous. The CDR3 loop spans 13 amino acids. Per germline, CDR1 SNHLY and CDR2 FYNNEI. V was trimmed by 8 bases and J by 5 bases, leaving 16 bases between them. This CDR3 reads CASCQNPGDEQYF. DNA for the CDR3: TGTGCCAGCTGCCAGAACCCGGGTGACGAGCAGTACTTC.

The chain carries TRBV19 and TRBJ2-2; D perhaps matches TRBD1 (5 bases). Germline CDR1 and CDR2: LNHDA and SQIVND (reference sequence). This CDR3 comprises 15 residues. Trimming stripped 4 bases from V and 4 bases from J, with 13 bases between. CDR3 sequence (DNA): TGTGCCAGTAGTAAGAGAGACAGACGCACCGGGGAGCTGTTTTTT. Translating gives CASSKRDRRTGELFF.

The sample holds a few counts of this clone. The chain joins TRBV7-6 to TRBJ2-1; D possibly corresponds to TRBD2 (6 bases). Per germline, CDR1 SGHVS and CDR2 FNYEAQ. The CDR3 runs 15 residues. The V and J ends lost 1 base and 5 bases respectively, with 12 bases between them. CDR3 DNA: TGTGCCAGCAGCTTAGGCGGGGTTGGTAACAATGAGCAGTTCTTC. Translated: CASSLGGVGNNEQFF.

This clone appeared a few times. The genes are TRBV2 and TRBJ2-5; TRBD1 aligns across 8 bases. In germline, CDR1 is SNHLY, CDR2 FYNNEI. The CDR3 contains 14 residues. With V trimmed by 5 bases and J by 1 base, 3 bases remained unmatched. CDR3 DNA sequence: TGTGCCAGCAGTCCTGGACAGGGCCAAGAGACCCAGTACTTC. It encodes CASSPGQGQETQYF. Based on the CDR3 plus reference TRBV2 and TRBJ2-5, the full variable domain is EPEVTQTPSHQVTQMGQEVILRCVPISNHLYFYWYRQILGQKVEFLVSFYNNEISEKSEIFDDQFSVERPDGSNFTLKIRSTKLEDSAMYFCASSPGQGQETQYFGPGTRLLVL.

This clone was detected only once. CDR3 in DNA: TGTGCCAGCGGTCTAGCGGGGCTCTACAATGAGCAGTTCTTC. Translation gives CASGLAGLYNEQFF. V is TRBV6-1 and J is TRBJ2-1; the match to TRBD2 covers 9 bases. This CDR3 has 14 residues. Germline CDR1 is MNHNS and CDR2 is SASEGT. J gave up 3 bases and V 8 bases, and 5 bases lay outside the gene matches.

The chain employs TRBV7-2 and TRBJ2-7; 7 nucleotides line up with TRBD1. CDR1 and CDR2 from the germline V gene are SGHTA and FQGNSA. The CDR3 sequence is 15 residues long. With V trimmed by 2 bases and J by 0 bases, 4 bases remained unmatched. The CDR3 sequence: CASSLYGTDSYEQYF. The CDR3 region has the DNA TGTGCCAGCAGCTTATATGGGACAGACTCCTACGAGCAGTACTTC. The full variable domain, completed using reference TRBV7-2 and TRBJ2-7, is GAGVSQSPSNKVTEKGKDVELRCDPISGHTALYWYRQSLGQGLEFLIYFQGNSAPDKSGLPSDRFSAERTGGSVSTLTIQRTQQEDSAVYLCASSLYGTDSYEQYFGPGTRLTVT.

This clone was observed once. This chain links TRBV5-4 with TRBJ2-2, with a tentative D call TRBD1 (5 bases). There are 14 residues in the CDR3. In germline, CDR1 is SGHNT, CDR2 YYREEE (reference sequence). Between the trimmed V and J ends, which lost 0 bases and 6 bases, there was a span of 9 bases. The CDR3 region is CASSLEGAAGELFF. In DNA, the CDR3 is TGTGCCAGCAGCTTGGAAGGGGCGGCCGGGGAGCTGTTTTTT.

This rearrangement joins TRBV7-6 to TRBJ2-2; maybe TRBD1 (5 bases). Germline lookup yields CDR1 SGHVS and CDR2 FNYEAQ. Trimming took 1 base from V and 0 from J, leaving 6 bases between them. This CDR3 region has 15 residues. CDR3 DNA sequence: TGTGCCAGCAGCTTAGTGACAGCGAACACCGGGGAGCTGTTTTTT. Amino acids: CASSLVTANTGELFF.

This chain joins TRBV6-5 and TRBJ2-7; 7 bases align to TRBD1. The CDR3 length is 15 residues. Trimming took 7 bases from V and 2 from J; bases not matched to a gene: 11. The germline gives CDR1 MNHEY, CDR2 SVGAGI. CDR3 in DNA: TGTGCCAGCAATCACCGGGACAGATTTCCCTACGAGCAGTACTTC. It is translated as CASNHRDRFPYEQYF.

V is TRBV10-2 and J is TRBJ2-2; 7 nucleotides align to TRBD1. This CDR3 comprises 13 residues. J gave up 4 bases and V 6 bases, and 2 bases lay outside the gene matches. CDR1 and CDR2 from the germline V gene are WSHSY and SAAADI. The CDR3 DNA is TGCGCCAGCAGGGACAGGACCACCGGGGAGCTGTTTTTT. Its protein is CASRDRTTGELFF.

The chain joins TRBV9 to TRBJ1-6; unclear D gene. V lost 2 bases and J 6 bases, leaving 9 bases between the germline ends. The CDR3 extends over 14 amino acids. Germline lookup yields CDR1 SGDLS and CDR2 YYNGEE. CDR3 amino acids: CASSVERGNSPLHF. Written as DNA, the CDR3 is TGTGCCAGCAGCGTCGAGCGGGGTAATTCACCCCTCCACTTT.

The V and J genes are TRBV30 and TRBJ1-3; D gene unclear. Trimming left V 0 bases short and J 4 bases short, with 13 bases between. Per germline, CDR1 GTSNPN and CDR2 SVGIG (reference sequence). This CDR3 has 15 amino acids. CDR3 DNA sequence: TGTGCCTGGAGTGTACGGGTTCCAGCCGGAAACACCATATATTTT. Translation: CAWSVRVPAGNTIYF.

This sequence joins TRBV10-3 and TRBJ2-1; 8 bases match TRBD1. Per the germline V gene, CDR1 is ENHRY and CDR2 is SYGVKD. V shed 6 bases and J 6 bases; nucleotides not matched to a gene: 10. The CDR3 extends over 15 amino acids. CDR3 in amino acids: CAISRDRQFPNEQFF. The CDR3 nucleotides read TGTGCCATCAGCCGGGACAGGCAGTTCCCCAATGAGCAGTTCTTC.

This sequence joins TRBV4-1 and TRBJ2-5, with a tentative D call TRBD1 (6 bases). Trimming removed 2 bases at V and 11 bases at J, with 18 bases between. Germline V lookup: CDR1 MGHRA, CDR2 YSYEKL. The CDR3 runs to 14 residues. Here the CDR3 DNA reads TGCGCCAGCAGCCAATTACAGGGAGACTACGAACAGTACTTC. It is translated as CASSQLQGDYEQYF.

This chain joins TRBV5-1 and TRBJ1-2, with 7 nucleotides matching TRBD1. V was clipped by 0 bases and J by 6 bases; unmatched bases: 8. There are 15 residues in the CDR3. The germline CDR1 and CDR2 sequences are SGHRS and YFSETQ. The CDR3 coding sequence is TGCGCCAGCAGCTTGGGTGACAGGGTGTTAGATGGCTACACCTTC. It codes for CASSLGDRVLDGYTF.

The chain is built from TRBV5-4 and TRBJ2-2; TRBD2 might be the D (6 bases). This CDR3 spans 13 amino acids. In germline, CDR1 is SGHNT, CDR2 YYREEE (reference sequence). V lost 4 bases to trimming and J lost 4 bases, with 8 bases between them. The CDR3 DNA sequence: TGTGCCAGCAGCGGGGGGACCACCGGGGAGCTGTTTTTT. As protein: CASSGGTTGELFF.

This chain links TRBV6-5 with TRBJ1-1; maybe TRBD1 (6 bases). There are 14 residues in the CDR3. Trimming took 2 bases from V and 5 from J, leaving 12 bases between them. Germline loops: CDR1 MNHEY, CDR2 SVGAGI. The CDR3 region is CASSYNGGRTEAFF. Here the CDR3 DNA reads TGTGCCAGCAGTTACAACGGGGGGCGGACTGAAGCTTTCTTT.

This rearrangement joins TRBV6-1 to TRBJ1-1, with a weak D call TRBD1 (5 bases). Germline lookup yields CDR1 MNHNS and CDR2 SASEGT. V lost 2 bases to trimming and J lost 5 bases, with 9 bases between them. The CDR3 sequence is 13 residues long. This CDR3 reads CASSERRGTEAFF. CDR3 sequence (DNA): TGTGCCAGCAGTGAAAGGCGGGGGACTGAAGCTTTCTTT.

The V gene is TRBV7-3, the J gene TRBJ1-1; D perhaps matches TRBD1 (5 bases). CDR3 length: 12 amino acids. Trimming took 2 bases from V and 8 from J, leaving 9 bases between them. In germline, CDR1 is SGHTA, CDR2 FQGTGA. The CDR3 region is CASSLGEGEAFF. The CDR3 coding sequence is TGTGCCAGCAGCTTAGGGGAGGGGGAAGCTTTCTTT.

This clone showed up just once. In DNA, the CDR3 is TGTGCCAGCAGCTTAGATAGGAGTGATTCACCCCTCCACTTT. Residues: CASSLDRSDSPLHF. The gene calls are TRBV11-2 and TRBJ1-6; D unclear. CDR3 length equals 14 residues. The germline CDR1 and CDR2 sequences are SGHAT and FQNNGV. V was pared by 0 bases and J by 8 bases, with 8 bases between.

The chain joins TRBV5-4 to TRBJ2-7; the D gene is possibly TRBD1 (6 bases). Trimming pared 4 bases from V and 3 bases from J, leaving 17 bases between. Germline lookup yields CDR1 SGHNT and CDR2 YYREEE (reference sequence). This CDR3 has 15 amino acids. DNA of the CDR3: TGTGCCAGCAGCCTCCTGTTTCAGGGGTACTACGAGCAGTACTTC. Translated: CASSLLFQGYYEQYF. Looking up the rest from reference TRBV5-4 and TRBJ2-7 gives the full variable domain: ETGVTQSPTHLIKTRGQQVTLRCSSQSGHNTVSWYQQALGQGPQFIFQYYREEENGRGNFPPRFSGLQFPNYSSELNVNALELDDSALYLCASSLLFQGYYEQYFGPGTRLTVT.

This clone has only one observation. The rearrangement uses TRBV29-1 and TRBJ2-7; maybe TRBD1 (6 bases). V was trimmed by 5 bases and J by 3 bases, leaving 11 bases between them. The CDR3 has 12 amino acids. Per the germline V gene, CDR1 is SQVTM and CDR2 is ANQGSEA. The CDR3 loop reads CSVNREGYEQYF. For the CDR3, the DNA is TGCAGCGTTAACAGGGAAGGCTACGAGCAGTACTTC.

The chain couples TRBV11-2 to TRBJ2-7, with TRBD1 identical over 8 bases. Germline trimming cut 4 bases from V and 1 base from J; bases unmatched to any gene: 0. This CDR3 contains 13 residues. Germline loops: CDR1 SGHAT, CDR2 FQNNGV. DNA for the CDR3: TGTGCCAGCAGCTGGACAGGGTCCTACGAGCAGTACTTC. Its translation: CASSWTGSYEQYF.

The genes are TRBV2 and TRBJ2-3, with TRBD2 matching over 12 bases. V lost 5 bases to trimming and J lost 4 bases; unmatched junction nucleotides: 4. Germline V lookup: CDR1 SNHLY, CDR2 FYNNEI. The CDR3 extends over 15 amino acids. The CDR3 DNA reads TGTGCCAGCAGTCCTCTAGCGGGGGGGTCAGATACGCAGTATTTT. Translating it yields CASSPLAGGSDTQYF.

This chain links TRBV2 with TRBJ1-1, with 8 bases matching TRBD1. The germline gives CDR1 SNHLY, CDR2 FYNNEI. The J segment lost 10 bases and the V segment lost 7 bases, leaving 14 bases of the junction unmatched. This CDR3 region has 14 residues. The CDR3 loop is CASIPNRGGLRAFF. The CDR3 nucleotides are TGTGCCAGCATTCCAAACAGGGGGGGTCTTCGAGCTTTCTTT. Drawing the rest from reference TRBV2 and TRBJ1-1, the complete variable domain is EPEVTQTPSHQVTQMGQEVILRCVPISNHLYFYWYRQILGQKVEFLVSFYNNEISEKSEIFDDQFSVERPDGSNFTLKIRSTKLEDSAMYFCASIPNRGGLRAFFGQGTRLTVV.

The V and J genes are TRBV4-1 and TRBJ2-7; 10 bases map to TRBD1. J lost 4 bases, V lost 4 bases, and 10 bases had no gene match. CDR1 is MGHRA and CDR2 is YSYEKL in the germline V gene. The CDR3 contains 16 residues. In DNA, the CDR3 is TGCGCCAGCAGCCTTAACAGCCAGGGACAGGGGTACGAGCAGTACTTC. It codes for CASSLNSQGQGYEQYF.